This is a list of T cell receptor beta chains from one sample in a study of blood T cell repertoires in COVID-19. The assay was immunoSEQ multiplex PCR, and TCRdb's table has in-frame clones only and misses some. The sample contains about 400,000 clones, nearly 90% of which appear only once. Sequenced: PBMCs or T cells enriched from blood (not recorded which). Receptors originate from a woman between 18 and 29 years old with acute COVID-19. Both conserved end residues are part of each CDR3. Fields, in order: J gene, V gene, D gene, CDR3 length, clone size, CDR3 DNA, CDR3 protein. A D gene is named only where the DNA matches it firmly. Expanded clones are given a class, and other clones once, few, many or no size at all.

>TRBJ1-2|TRBV2|.|16|.
TGTGCCAGCAGCGCTACGGTGGTTCATCCTACCTATGGCTACACCTTC
CASSATVVHPTYGYTF
>TRBJ2-7|TRBV4-1|TRBD2|17|.
TGCGCCAGCAGCCAAGATCCTAGCGGGCTACGCGAACATGGGGGGTACTTC
CASSQDPSGLREHGGYF
>TRBJ2-5|TRBV9|TRBD2|15|.
TGTGCCAGCAGCGTGTCGGGGGAGGGGCAAGAGACCCAGTACTTC
CASSVSGEGQETQYF
>TRBJ2-7|TRBV9|TRBD1|14|once
TGTGCCAGCAGCGTAAAGGGGGCGAGTACCGAGCAGTACTTC
CASSVKGASTEQYF
>TRBJ2-7|TRBV19|.|13|few
TGTGCCAGTACGGGGGATCGACCCTACGAGCAGTACTTC
CASTGDRPYEQYF
>TRBJ2-3|TRBV29-1|.|13|.
TGCAGCGTTGACAGACAGGCCGCAGATACGCAGTATTTT
CSVDRQAADTQYF
>TRBJ1-5|TRBV19|.|14|.
TGTGCCAGTAGTATACAGGGTAGTTATCAGCCCCAGCATTTT
CASSIQGSYQPQHF
>TRBJ1-1|TRBV2|.|14|.
TGTGCCAGCAGTGTTGGCAGAAAGGGGACTGAAGCTTTCTTT
CASSVGRKGTEAFF
>TRBJ2-1|TRBV19|TRBD2|16|.
TGTGCCAGTAGTATAGGTGGTAGCGGGGCCTACAATGAGCAGTTCTTC
CASSIGGSGAYNEQFF
>TRBJ2-1|TRBV29-1|.|17|.
TGCAGCGTTGAAGATCCCCGGTCTCCGGGGGATTACAATGAGCAGTTCTTC
CSVEDPRSPGDYNEQFF
>TRBJ2-7|TRBV19|TRBD1|14|.
TGTGCCAGTAATTTCCGGGACAGACCCTACGAGCAGTACTTC
CASNFRDRPYEQYF
>TRBJ2-5|TRBV7-3|.|15|.
TGTGCCAGCAGCTGGGGCAGGGGTAGCCAAGAGACCCAGTACTTC
CASSWGRGSQETQYF
>TRBJ2-1|TRBV7-2|.|13|.
TGTGCCAGCACTATCGTCCCTACGAATGAGCAGTTCTTC
CASTIVPTNEQFF
>TRBJ1-2|TRBV4-3|.|15|.
TGCGCCAGCAGCCACCGGGACTTTGCGAGGGTGGGCTACACCTTC
CASSHRDFARVGYTF
>TRBJ2-3|TRBV11-2|TRBD2|18|.
TGTGCCAGCAGCTTAGCGCTAGCGGGGGGGCCCCCCACAGATACGCAGTATTTT
CASSLALAGGPPTDTQYF
>TRBJ1-1|TRBV19|.|14|few
TGTGCCAGTAGTATAGGCGAGGAGTACACTGAAGCTTTCTTT
CASSIGEEYTEAFF
>TRBJ2-7|TRBV7-2|TRBD1|15|.
TGTGCCAGCAGAAAAACGGGACAGGCCCCCTACGAGCAGTACTTC
CASRKTGQAPYEQYF
>TRBJ2-2|TRBV3-1/TRBV3-2|.|15|.
TGTGCCAGCAGCCAAGCTCGAGGGTTCGGCGGGGAGCTGTTTTTT
CASSQARGFGGELFF
>TRBJ1-2|TRBV12-3/TRBV12-4|.|12|.
TGTGCCAGCAGGTCAGGGGTCTATGGCTACACCTTC
CASRSGVYGYTF
>TRBJ2-4|TRBV2|TRBD1|16|.
TGTGCCAGCAGGGGAAGAACAGGGGCGGCCAAAAACATTCAGTACTTC
CASRGRTGAAKNIQYF
>TRBJ2-7|TRBV7-8|TRBD1|16|.
TGTGCCAGCAGCTTAGGGTCTAGACAGGGATCCTACGAGCAGTACTTC
CASSLGSRQGSYEQYF
>TRBJ2-7|TRBV24-1|.|13|.
TGTGCCACCAGTGAGGGACATTCCGTCCAGCAGTACTTC
CATSEGHSVQQYF
>TRBJ2-3|TRBV7-8|TRBD2|16|.
TGTGCCAGCAGCTTCGGTGCGCGGGGGGGTTCAGATACGCAGTATTTT
CASSFGARGGSDTQYF
>TRBJ1-1|TRBV19|.|15|.
TGTGCCAGTAGTATGGAAGGGAGAGGGAACACTGAAGCTTTCTTT
CASSMEGRGNTEAFF
>TRBJ1-1|TRBV7-7|.|13|.
TGTGCTAGCAGCGCTCAGATTAACACTGAAGCTTTCTTT
CASSAQINTEAFF
>TRBJ1-6|TRBV7-9|.|14|few
TGTGCCAGCAGCTTGACCAGGGGTCATTCACCCCTCCACTTT
CASSLTRGHSPLHF
>TRBJ1-1|TRBV5-8|.|14|.
TGTGCCAGCAGCATTGTACTCATGAACACTGAAGCTTTCTTT
CASSIVLMNTEAFF
>TRBJ2-1|TRBV3-1/TRBV3-2|.|16|.
TGTGCCAGCAGCTTAACTTTACAGGGCAGCTACAATGAGCAGTTCTTC
CASSLTLQGSYNEQFF
>TRBJ2-1|TRBV4-1|TRBD2|17|.
TGCGCCAGCAGCCAAGCCAGCGGGGCGGGGGGGAACAATGAGCAGTTCTTC
CASSQASGAGGNNEQFF
>TRBJ2-5|TRBV20-1|TRBD2|15|.
TGCAGTGCTAGTTTGCGCGGGAGTATCGAAGAGACCCAGTACTTC
CSASLRGSIEETQYF
>TRBJ1-1|TRBV30|.|12|few
TGTGCCTGGAGTAGGGGAGGCACTGAAGCTTTCTTT
CAWSRGGTEAFF
>TRBJ2-1|TRBV27|.|15|.
TGTGCCAGCAGTCCCCGGGACTCCTCCTACAATGAGCAGTTCTTC
CASSPRDSSYNEQFF
>TRBJ1-1|TRBV3-1/TRBV3-2|.|18|.
TGTGCCAGCAGCCAACATTGGGGAGGGGCAGCGGGGAAGGCTGAAGCTTTCTTT
CASSQHWGGAAGKAEAFF
>TRBJ1-3|TRBV19|.|15|.
TGTGCCCCTCCTAAGGGCCAGGGTTCTGGAAACACCATATATTTT
CAPPKGQGSGNTIYF
>TRBJ2-1|TRBV6-5|TRBD2|15|.
TGTGCCAGCAGTTACCGGCGGGAGGGTTTGAATGAGCAGTTCTTC
CASSYRREGLNEQFF
>TRBJ1-2|TRBV6-5|.|15|.
TGTGCCAGCAGTTGGGACTCCCTTTCGGCGGATGGCTACACCTTC
CASSWDSLSADGYTF
>TRBJ1-2|TRBV12-3/TRBV12-4|.|11|.
TGTGCCACCGAAGGGGGGGCGGGCTACACCTTC
CATEGGAGYTF
>TRBJ1-5|TRBV27|.|15|.
TGTGCCAGCAGTTTATTTGGGGGAGGAAATCAGCCCCAGCATTTT
CASSLFGGGNQPQHF
>TRBJ1-2|TRBV14|.|13|.
TGTGCCAGCAGCCAAGGGAGGGCCCATGGCTACACCTTC
CASSQGRAHGYTF
>TRBJ2-2|TRBV9|.|17|.
TGTGCCAGCAGCGCGACCCCACAGGGTTATGGAACCGGGGAGCTGTTTTTT
CASSATPQGYGTGELFF
>TRBJ1-3|TRBV5-3|TRBD1|18|.
TGTGCCAGAAGCTTGCCCCACGACAGGGCAGAGGCTGGAAACACCATATATTTT
CARSLPHDRAEAGNTIYF
>TRBJ1-5|TRBV6-5|.|13|once
TGTGCCAGCAGTCTAGACCAGAATCAGCCCCAGCATTTT
CASSLDQNQPQHF
>TRBJ2-7|TRBV7-2|.|14|.
TGTGCCAGCACCTCAAAGAGGGAGACCTACGAGCAGTACTTC
CASTSKRETYEQYF